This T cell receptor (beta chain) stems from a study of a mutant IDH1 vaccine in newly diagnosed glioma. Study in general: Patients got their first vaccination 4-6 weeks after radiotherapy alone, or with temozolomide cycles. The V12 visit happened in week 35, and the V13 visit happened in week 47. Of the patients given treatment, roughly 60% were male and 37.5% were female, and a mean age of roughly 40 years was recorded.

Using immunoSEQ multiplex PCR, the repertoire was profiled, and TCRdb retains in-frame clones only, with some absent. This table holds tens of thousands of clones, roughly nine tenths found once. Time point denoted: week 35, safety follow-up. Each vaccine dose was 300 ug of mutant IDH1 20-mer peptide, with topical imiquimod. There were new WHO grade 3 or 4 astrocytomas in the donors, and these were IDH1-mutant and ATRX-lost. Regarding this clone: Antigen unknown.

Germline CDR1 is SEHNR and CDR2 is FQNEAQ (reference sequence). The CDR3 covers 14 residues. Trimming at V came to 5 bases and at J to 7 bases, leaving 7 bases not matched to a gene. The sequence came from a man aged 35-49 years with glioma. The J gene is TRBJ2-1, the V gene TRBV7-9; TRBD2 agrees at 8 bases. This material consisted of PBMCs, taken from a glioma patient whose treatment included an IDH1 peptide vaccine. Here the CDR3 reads CASSPSGSINEQFF. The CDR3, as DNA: TGTGCCAGCAGCCCCAGCGGGAGTATAAATGAGCAGTTCTTC.